The 18 T cell receptor beta chains in this list originate from one sample, sequenced in a study of OX40 agonist ivuxolimab in advanced cancers. Measured with immunoSEQ multiplex PCR; TCRdb has only the in-frame clones, and not every one. Among approximately 23,000 clones listed, about four fifths were seen once. Here the sequenced sample was CD4+ or CD8+ T cells sorted from blood, taken in a trial of the OX40 agonist ivuxolimab. All receptors come from an adult with an advanced solid tumor such as melanoma, head and neck, liver or kidney cancer.

This CDR3 is CASTRTGEGEKLFF. Here the CDR3 DNA reads TGTGCCAGCACCCGGACAGGGGAGGGGGAAAAACTGTTTTTT. J is TRBJ1-4 and V is TRBV6-1; 9 nucleotides match TRBD1. CDR3 length: 14 amino acids. The V and J ends lost 7 bases and 8 bases, in that order; junction bases with no gene match: 8. Germline values: CDR1 MNHNS, CDR2 SASEGT.

The chain is built from TRBV6-1 and TRBJ1-1, with 9 bases that match TRBD1. This CDR3 region has 14 residues. Germline CDR1 and CDR2: MNHNS and SASEGT. Unmatched junction bases numbered 6, after V lost 1 base and J lost 9 bases. For the CDR3, the DNA is TGTGCCAGCAGTGAAGGCCCCAACAGGGGGCAAGCTTTCTTT. It codes for CASSEGPNRGQAFF.

This chain joins TRBV9 and TRBJ1-6; maybe TRBD1 (6 bases). The ends were cut back, 7 bases at V and 7 bases at J, with 9 bases in the middle. The CDR3 has 12 amino acids. Germline V lookup: CDR1 SGDLS, CDR2 YYNGEE. The DNA of the CDR3 is TGTGCCAGCGCGGGGGCAAATTCACCCCTCCACTTT. Protein: CASAGANSPLHF.

This sequence joins TRBV9 and TRBJ2-6; 8 bases are shared with TRBD1. Per germline, CDR1 SGDLS and CDR2 YYNGEE. CDR3 length: 15 residues. V shed 2 bases, J shed 2 bases, and the junction held 0 bases outside the gene matches. This CDR3 is CASSVDRAGANVLTF. DNA for the CDR3: TGTGCCAGCAGCGTGGACAGGGCTGGGGCCAACGTCCTGACTTTC. Using reference TRBV9 and TRBJ2-6 for the parts outside the CDR3, the full variable domain is DSGVTQTPKHLITATGQRVTLRCSPRSGDLSVYWYQQSLDQGLQFLIQYYNGEERAKGNILERFSAQQFPDLHSELNLSSLELGDSALYFCASSVDRAGANVLTFGAGSRLTVL.

The chain uses TRBV6-1 and TRBJ2-7, with a possible D match to TRBD1 (6 bases). The length of the CDR3 is 13 residues. The germline CDR1 and CDR2 sequences are MNHNS and SASEGT. Trimming removed 6 bases at V and 4 bases at J, with 13 bases between. Written as DNA, the CDR3 is TGTGCCAGCAGGCCCGGGACACTATACGAGCAGTACTTC. As protein: CASRPGTLYEQYF.

The chain links TRBV6-1 to TRBJ2-4; no clear D gene. The CDR3 consists of 17 residues. Germline assignment: CDR1 MNHNS and CDR2 SASEGT. Trimming pared 0 bases from V and 0 bases from J, leaving 12 bases between. The CDR3 DNA reads as TGTGCCAGCAGTGAAGCGCTCAGGTTCCTAGCCAAAAACATTCAGTACTTC. Protein product: CASSEALRFLAKNIQYF.

This rearrangement joins TRBV27 to TRBJ2-3, with 9 bases matching TRBD1. The CDR3 is 13 residues long. With V trimmed by 7 bases and J by 4 bases, 3 bases remained unmatched. In germline, CDR1 is MNHEY, CDR2 SMNVEV (reference sequence). The CDR3 DNA reads as TGTGCCAGCACAAGACAGGGGGCAGATACGCAGTATTTT. Its translation is CASTRQGADTQYF.

The chain has TRBV6-5 and TRBJ1-2, with D unclear. V was cut by 0 bases and J by 5 bases, with 13 bases left in between. CDR1 is MNHEY and CDR2 is SVGAGI in the germline V gene. The CDR3 contains 15 residues. Written as DNA, the CDR3 is TGTGCCAGCAGTTACTCCGGACGGATGGGGTATGGCTACACCTTC. Its protein is CASSYSGRMGYGYTF.

The V call is TRBV13, the J call TRBJ1-1; D not resolved. In germline, CDR1 is PRHDT, CDR2 FYEKMQ (reference sequence). The CDR3 spans 11 residues. Trimming left V 5 bases short and J 4 bases short, with 5 bases between. The CDR3 loop reads CASSSPTEAFF. CDR3 sequence (DNA): TGTGCCAGCAGCAGCCCCACTGAAGCTTTCTTT. The full variable domain, completed using reference TRBV13 and TRBJ1-1, is AAGVIQSPRHLIKEKRETATLKCYPIPRHDTVYWYQQGPGQDPQFLISFYEKMQSDKGSIPDRFSAQQFSDYHSELNMSSLELGDSALYFCASSSPTEAFFGQGTRLTVV.

This clone was picked up many times. The chain couples TRBV6-1 to TRBJ1-4; TRBD1 matches at 9 bases. V shed 1 base and J 10 bases; nucleotides not matched to a gene: 7. This CDR3 region has 15 residues. Germline CDR1 MNHNS, CDR2 SASEGT. This CDR3 reads CASSEEPGQGGKLFF. The CDR3 coding sequence is TGTGCCAGCAGTGAAGAGCCGGGACAGGGAGGAAAACTGTTTTTT.

The rearrangement uses TRBV27 and TRBJ1-6; maybe TRBD1 (5 bases). V dropped 0 bases and J dropped 9 bases, with 18 bases sitting between them. Germline assignment: CDR1 MNHEY and CDR2 SMNVEV (reference sequence). The CDR3 runs to 17 residues. This chain's CDR3 is CASSLSALTAVASPLHF. The CDR3 DNA follows: TGTGCCAGCAGTTTATCCGCTTTGACAGCCGTTGCTTCACCCCTCCACTTT.

This chain connects TRBV4-1 to TRBJ2-7; 7 bases agree with TRBD1. Trimming cost V 1 base and J 3 bases; bases outside gene matches: 6. The CDR3 contains 15 residues. Germline-derived CDR1 and CDR2 are MGHRA and YSYEKL. CDR3 in amino acids: CASSQAEGAIYEQYF. The DNA for the CDR3 is TGCGCCAGCAGCCAAGCCGAGGGGGCGATCTACGAGCAGTACTTC.

V gene TRBV7-9 combines with J gene TRBJ1-1; D not certain. Germline CDR1 and CDR2: SEHNR and FQNEAQ (reference sequence). The V gene lost 1 base and the J gene lost 5 bases, with 11 bases spanning the gap. This CDR3 region has 14 residues. The CDR3 sequence: CASSLGHFLTEAFF. The CDR3, as DNA: TGTGCCAGCAGCTTAGGCCACTTTTTGACTGAAGCTTTCTTT.

The chain employs TRBV4-1 and TRBJ1-1, with D possibly matching TRBD1 (5 bases). Germline V gives CDR1 MGHRA, CDR2 YSYEKL. The CDR3 has 14 residues. The V end lost 1 base, the J end lost 8 bases, and 14 bases lay between the germline ends. The CDR3 here is CASSQVVGGAEAFF. The CDR3 nucleotides are TGCGCCAGCAGCCAAGTTGTGGGGGGAGCCGAAGCTTTCTTT.

This chain connects TRBV28 to TRBJ1-1, with D perhaps matching TRBD1 (6 bases). This CDR3 is 19 amino acids long. The V end was cut by 6 bases, the J end by 5 bases, with 31 bases between. Germline CDR1 and CDR2: MDHEN and SYDVKM. The CDR3 nucleotides are TGTGCCAGCAGCCTATCTTTTATATTGGCGAGAGGCAGGGGAACTGAAGCTTTCTTT. Its protein product is CASSLSFILARGRGTEAFF.

The chain employs TRBV2 and TRBJ1-1; the D is unclear. Trimming stripped 4 bases from V and 14 bases from J, with 23 bases between. CDR3 size: 14 residues. CDR1 is SNHLY and CDR2 is FYNNEI in the germline V gene. The CDR3 loop is CASSGKMGSPGVFF. For the CDR3, the DNA is TGTGCCAGCAGTGGCAAAATGGGGTCCCCCGGGGTCTTCTTT.

This chain connects TRBV9 to TRBJ1-2; D is unclear. CDR1 and CDR2 from the germline V gene are SGDLS and YYNGEE. Trimming cost V 0 bases and J 4 bases, with 7 bases left between them. The CDR3 runs 13 residues. The CDR3 DNA reads as TGTGCCAGCAGCGTAGTAGAGGGCTATGGCTACACCTTC. Translating it yields CASSVVEGYGYTF.

The chain recombines TRBV18 with TRBJ2-3, with D perhaps assigned TRBD1 or TRBD2 (5 bases each). The V gene lost 4 bases and the J gene lost 6 bases, with 17 bases spanning the gap. The CDR3 has 15 residues. Germline V lookup: CDR1 KGHSH, CDR2 LQKENI. CDR3: CASSQGTRSTDTQYF. The CDR3 bases are TGTGCCAGCTCACAGGGGACGAGGTCCACTGATACGCAGTATTTT.